Shown below are 12 T cell receptor beta chains from a single sample sequenced in a study of resident and recirculating memory T cells in vitiligo. Only in-frame clones appear in the TCRdb table, and some are missing; sequencing was by immunoSEQ multiplex PCR. The repertoire holds 75,000 to 95,000 clones, with about 91% as singletons. Sequences were obtained from blood. The receptors come from a male donor with vitiligo.

The genes are TRBV5-1 and TRBJ2-2, with 9 bases matching TRBD1. With V trimmed by 0 bases and J by 5 bases, 5 bases remained unmatched. The CDR3 has 16 residues. Per germline, CDR1 SGHRS and CDR2 YFSETQ. The CDR3 region is CASSLAGQGETGELFF. Here the CDR3 DNA reads TGCGCCAGCAGCTTGGCGGGACAGGGAGAGACCGGGGAGCTGTTTTTT.

The J gene is TRBJ2-2, the V gene TRBV6-5; 9 nucleotides match TRBD2. The CDR3 has 16 amino acids. The germline gives CDR1 MNHEY, CDR2 SVGAGI. The ends lost 4 bases at V and 1 base at J; junction bases unmatched: 4. CDR3 sequence reads: CASSWSGRQNTGELFF. CDR3 nucleotides: TGTGCCAGCAGTTGGAGCGGGAGGCAGAACACCGGGGAGCTGTTTTTT.

The V and J genes are TRBV4-3 and TRBJ1-4; 9 bases are shared with TRBD1. The CDR3 consists of 15 residues. The germline CDR1 and CDR2 sequences are LGHNA and YSLEER. V shed 3 bases, J shed 7 bases, and the junction held 6 bases outside the gene matches. The CDR3 is CASSHAGTGSEKLFF. In DNA, the CDR3 is TGCGCCAGCAGCCATGCCGGGACAGGGTCTGAAAAACTGTTTTTT.

The chain combines TRBV5-1 with TRBJ2-1, with TRBD1 matching 9 bases. V lost 0 bases to trimming and J lost 9 bases; unmatched junction nucleotides: 13. There are 17 residues in the CDR3. Germline assignment: CDR1 SGHRS and CDR2 YFSETQ. CDR3 in amino acids: CASSLALGDRVSGEQFF. The DNA for the CDR3 is TGCGCCAGCAGCTTGGCCTTGGGGGACAGGGTATCGGGTGAGCAGTTCTTC.

The chain uses TRBV6-5 and TRBJ2-3; tentatively, D is TRBD1 (7 bases). The CDR3 is made up of 14 amino acids. Germline V gene sequence: CDR1 MNHEY, CDR2 SVGAGI. The V gene lost 7 bases and the J gene lost 4 bases, with 15 bases spanning the gap. For the CDR3, the DNA is TGTGCCAGCACCCCACAGGGGAGGTCAGATACGCAGTATTTT. As protein: CASTPQGRSDTQYF.

The V call is TRBV5-1, the J call TRBJ2-5; 7 nucleotides match TRBD1. Germline V lookup: CDR1 SGHRS, CDR2 YFSETQ. Germline trimming cut 0 bases from V and 5 bases from J; bases unmatched to any gene: 7. The CDR3 spans 15 residues. CDR3: CASSLERGLGETQYF. In nucleotides, the CDR3 is TGCGCCAGCAGCTTGGAGAGGGGGCTCGGGGAGACCCAGTACTTC.

V gene TRBV28 combines with J gene TRBJ2-7, with 8 bases matching TRBD2. CDR1 and CDR2 from the germline V gene are MDHEN and SYDVKM. Unmatched junction bases numbered 8, after V lost 6 bases and J lost 4 bases. The CDR3 runs to 14 residues. The CDR3 sequence: CASRRAGVGYEQYF. The CDR3 nucleotides read TGTGCCAGCAGGCGAGCGGGAGTAGGTTACGAGCAGTACTTC.

The J gene is TRBJ1-2, the V gene TRBV28, with D perhaps TRBD1 (6 bases). The germline V and J ends were trimmed by 2 bases and 5 bases, with 15 bases remaining between them. The CDR3 runs 15 residues. Germline V gene sequence: CDR1 MDHEN, CDR2 SYDVKM. The CDR3 coding sequence is TGTGCCAGCAGTTTAGGGACAAGGCGCCCTTATGGCTACACCTTC. Translating it yields CASSLGTRRPYGYTF.

The J gene is TRBJ2-2, the V gene TRBV5-1; D remains unclear. In germline, CDR1 is SGHRS, CDR2 YFSETQ. Trimming removed 4 bases from V and 6 bases from J, with 16 bases in between. This CDR3 has 15 residues. The CDR3 nucleotides read TGCGCCAGCAGCCCACTGCCGGCAGGTCCCGGGGAGCTGTTTTTT. It codes for CASSPLPAGPGELFF.

The chain uses TRBV10-3 and TRBJ1-1, with D maybe TRBD1 (6 bases). The CDR3 has 14 residues. Germline CDR1 ENHRY, CDR2 SYGVKD. V lost 2 bases, J lost 1 base, and 8 bases lay in between. This CDR3 reads CAISEAGANTEAFF. In DNA form, the CDR3 reads TGTGCCATCAGTGAGGCGGGGGCGAACACTGAAGCTTTCTTT.

This sequence joins TRBV7-2 and TRBJ2-6; TRBD2 is a possible D gene (6 bases). Germline V gene data show CDR1 as SGHTA and CDR2 as FQGNSA. V lost 0 bases, J lost 0 bases, and 9 bases lay in between. This CDR3 is 17 amino acids long. The CDR3 DNA reads TGTGCCAGCAGCTTAGCATTAGCGGCCTCTGGGGCCAACGTCCTGACTTTC. Residues: CASSLALAASGANVLTF.

The rearrangement links TRBV11-3 to TRBJ1-1; D is possibly TRBD1 (5 bases). V was cut by 7 bases and J by 1 base, with 13 bases left in between. This CDR3 is built from 14 residues. Looked up from germline, CDR1 is SGHNT and CDR2 is YENEEA. For the CDR3, the DNA is TGTGCCAGCACCCCAGGGTCGGGGAACACTGAAGCTTTCTTT. The encoded protein is CASTPGSGNTEAFF. Full variable domain (outside the CDR3, taken from reference TRBV11-3 and TRBJ1-1): EAGVVQSPRYKIIEKKQPVAFWCNPISGHNTLYWYLQNLGQGPELLIRYENEEAVDDSQLPKDRFSAERLKGVDSTLKIQPAELGDSAVYLCASTPGSGNTEAFFGQGTRLTVV.